This TCR beta chain was identified in a study of CD8+ T cells in alopecia areata. The CDR3 loop spans 15 amino acids. Germline CDR1 and CDR2: SEHNR and FQNEAQ (reference sequence). Trimming took 1 base from V and 0 from J, leaving 9 bases between them. Only a few counts were recorded for this clone. RNA was isolated and reverse transcribed to cDNA, the sequencing template. Generated by immunoSEQ multiplex PCR, the TCRdb table keeps only in-frame clones and is missing some. Among over 200,000 clones, 50% to 70% were seen once, and the ten largest hold around 0.44%. The TCR comes from a human donor with alopecia areata. This material consisted of CD4+ T cells sorted from blood, taken at week 0. This rearrangement joins TRBV7-9 to TRBJ1-2; D is possibly TRBD1 (5 bases). The DNA for the CDR3 is TGTGCCAGCAGCTTAGTTACAGGAGCTAACTATGGCTACACCTTC. Its translation is CASSLVTGANYGYTF.